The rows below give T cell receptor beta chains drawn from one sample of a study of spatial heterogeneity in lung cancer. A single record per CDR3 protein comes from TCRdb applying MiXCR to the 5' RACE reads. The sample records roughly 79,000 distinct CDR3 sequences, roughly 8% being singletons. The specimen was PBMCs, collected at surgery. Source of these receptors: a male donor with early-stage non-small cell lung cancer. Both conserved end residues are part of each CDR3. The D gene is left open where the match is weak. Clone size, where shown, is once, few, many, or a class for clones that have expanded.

CASRPTGGLSNQPQHF	TGTGCCAGCAGGCCCACAGGGGGCTTAAGCAATCAGCCCCAGCATTTT	TRBJ1-5	TRBV6-2/TRBV6-3	TRBD1	few
CASAVGGAEAFF	TGTGCCAGCGCCGTGGGGGGTGCTGAAGCTTTCTTT	TRBJ1-1	TRBV25-1	-	many
CASSSPQGTTDTQYF	TGTGCCAGCAGTTCCCCCCAGGGAACTACAGATACGCAGTATTTT	TRBJ2-3	TRBV28	-	few
CASSYGETNTEAFF	TGTGCCAGCAGTTATGGGGAAACGAACACTGAAGCTTTCTTT	TRBJ1-1	TRBV6-6	-	-
CASSKPGGEGGNTIYF	TGCGCCAGCAGCAAACCAGGGGGCGAAGGAGGAAACACCATATATTTT	TRBJ1-3	TRBV5-1	TRBD1	few
CAISGGNTDTQYF	TGTGCCATTAGCGGGGGTAACACAGATACGCAGTATTTT	TRBJ2-3	TRBV6-2/TRBV6-3	TRBD2	-
CASSQTRLAFNEQFF	TGTGCCAGCAGCCAGACGAGACTAGCTTTCAATGAGCAGTTCTTC	TRBJ2-1	TRBV3-1	TRBD2	few
CASSLEAPGSSEQFF	TGTGCCAGCAGCTTAGAAGCCCCCGGGAGCAGTGAGCAGTTCTTC	TRBJ2-1	TRBV7-2	-	many
CASSLDPKDGYTF	TGTGCCAGCAGTTTAGATCCCAAGGATGGCTACACCTTC	TRBJ1-2	TRBV12-3/TRBV12-4	-	-
CASSQDELAGTDTQYF	TGTGCCAGCAGCCAAGATGAGCTAGCGGGCACAGATACGCAGTATTTT	TRBJ2-3	TRBV4-2	TRBD2	many
CATLPGPSSYNEQFF	TGTGCCACCCTACCCGGACCAAGCTCCTACAATGAGCAGTTCTTC	TRBJ2-1	TRBV2	-	-
CASSLRGPYNEQFF	TGTGCCAGCAGCTTAAGAGGTCCATACAATGAGCAGTTCTTC	TRBJ2-1	TRBV5-6	-	many
CASSSTVLSSYNEQFF	TGTGCCAGCAGTTCCACAGTACTAAGTTCCTACAATGAGCAGTTCTTC	TRBJ2-1	TRBV27	-	few
CASSVEQGGTEAFF	TGTGCCAGCAGCGTAGAGCAAGGGGGCACTGAAGCTTTCTTT	TRBJ1-1	TRBV9	-	-
CASSTDIYSTEAFF	TGTGCCAGCAGCACGGACATATACAGCACTGAAGCTTTCTTT	TRBJ1-1	TRBV5-4	-	-
CASSFGPLYEQYF	TGCGCCAGCAGCTTTGGCCCACTATACGAGCAGTACTTC	TRBJ2-7	TRBV5-1	-	many
CASTLAGVADTQYF	TGTGCCAGCACACTAGCGGGAGTGGCAGATACGCAGTATTTT	TRBJ2-3	TRBV28	TRBD2	few
CSVEELSTDTQYF	TGCAGCGTTGAAGAGCTTAGCACAGATACGCAGTATTTT	TRBJ2-3	TRBV29-1	-	many
CASSPGLAGANEQFF	TGCGCCAGCAGTCCCGGACTAGCGGGGGCAAATGAGCAGTTCTTC	TRBJ2-1	TRBV4-3	TRBD2	few
CAWSGGVEQYF	TGTGCCTGGAGTGGAGGGGTCGAGCAGTACTTC	TRBJ2-7	TRBV30	-	many
CASSPGLAADTQYF	TGTGCCAGCAGTCCTGGACTAGCGGCAGATACGCAGTATTTT	TRBJ2-3	TRBV7-9	TRBD2	many
CASSPRSQETQYF	TGTGCCAGCAGTCCCAGGTCCCAAGAGACCCAGTACTTC	TRBJ2-5	TRBV12-3/TRBV12-4	-	many
CASSRTGTTDTQYF	TGTGCCAGCAGCCGGACAGGGACCACAGATACGCAGTATTTT	TRBJ2-3	TRBV3-1	TRBD1	-
CASSRYNRGNQPQHF	TGCGCCAGCAGCCGATATAACAGGGGCAATCAGCCCCAGCATTTT	TRBJ1-5	TRBV4-3	-	few
CASSSNQRSHEQYF	TGCGCCAGCAGCTCCAATCAAAGGTCCCACGAGCAGTACTTC	TRBJ2-7	TRBV5-1	-	-
CASMGQGGYNEQFF	TGTGCCTCCATGGGACAGGGAGGCTACAATGAGCAGTTCTTC	TRBJ2-1	TRBV10-3	TRBD1	many
CASSISGYEQYF	TGTGCCAGCAGTATCTCCGGCTACGAGCAGTACTTC	TRBJ2-7	TRBV6-5	-	many
CASSTGTGAEKLFF	TGTGCCAGCAGCACCGGGACAGGGGCTGAAAAACTGTTTTTT	TRBJ1-4	TRBV27	TRBD1	many
CASTPGMVSTEAFF	TGTGCCAGCACCCCGGGGATGGTAAGCACTGAAGCTTTCTTT	TRBJ1-1	TRBV12-3/TRBV12-4	-	few
CAIRAGGTSPAYNEQFF	TGTGCCATCCGAGCGGGGGGAACCTCCCCGGCCTACAATGAGCAGTTCTTC	TRBJ2-1	TRBV10-3	TRBD2	few
CASSVEGVAGATGELFF	TGTGCCAGCAGCGTAGAAGGCGTAGCGGGAGCCACCGGGGAGCTGTTTTTT	TRBJ2-2	TRBV9	TRBD2	many
CSVEARVDTQYF	TGCAGCGTTGAAGCCCGGGTAGATACGCAGTATTTT	TRBJ2-3	TRBV29-1	-	many
CASSSVGTNEKLFF	TGTGCCAGCAGTTCAGTGGGAACTAATGAAAAACTGTTTTTT	TRBJ1-4	TRBV27	-	many
CSGGLTNTGELFF	TGCAGCGGGGGGTTGACGAACACCGGGGAGCTGTTTTTT	TRBJ2-2	TRBV29-1	-	many
CSAKANNEQFF	TGCAGTGCTAAGGCAAACAATGAGCAGTTCTTC	TRBJ2-1	TRBV20-1	-	many
CSVEVRGSQYEQYF	TGCAGCGTTGAAGTAAGGGGGAGCCAATACGAGCAGTACTTC	TRBJ2-7	TRBV29-1	-	many
CASSPNTGTVPLEQYF	TGTGCCAGCAGCCCAAATACCGGGACAGTACCCCTCGAGCAGTACTTC	TRBJ2-7	TRBV9	TRBD1	many
CASSQDLPGYNEQFF	TGCGCCAGCAGCCAAGATCTTCCGGGCTACAATGAGCAGTTCTTC	TRBJ2-1	TRBV4-1	-	many